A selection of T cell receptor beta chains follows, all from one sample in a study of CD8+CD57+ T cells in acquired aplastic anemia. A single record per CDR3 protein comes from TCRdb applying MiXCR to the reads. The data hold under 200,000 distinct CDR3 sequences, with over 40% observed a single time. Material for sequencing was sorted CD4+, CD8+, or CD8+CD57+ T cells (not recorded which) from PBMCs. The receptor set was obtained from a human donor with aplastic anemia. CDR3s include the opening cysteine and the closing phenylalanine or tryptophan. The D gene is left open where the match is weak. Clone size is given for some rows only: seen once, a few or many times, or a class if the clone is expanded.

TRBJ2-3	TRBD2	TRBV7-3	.	TGTGCCAGCAGCCTAATGGCGGGGGGGACAGATACGCAGTATTTT	CASSLMAGGTDTQYF
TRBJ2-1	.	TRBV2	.	TGTGCCAGCATCAGTGGTAGAAAAAAGGACAATGAGCAGTTCTTC	CASISGRKKDNEQFF
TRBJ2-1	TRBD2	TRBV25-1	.	TGTGCCAGCAGTGAATCGCCTATGGCGGGAGATGAGCAGTTCTTC	CASSESPMAGDEQFF
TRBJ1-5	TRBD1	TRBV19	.	TGTGCCAGTAGTTCCACAGGGGATCAGCCCCAGCATTTT	CASSSTGDQPQHF
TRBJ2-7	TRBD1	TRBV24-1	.	TGTGCCACCAGTGATTCCGGGACAGCCAACTCCTACGAGCAGTACTTC	CATSDSGTANSYEQYF
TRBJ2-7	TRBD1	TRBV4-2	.	TGTGCCAGCAGCCAAGATTCTGTCGGACAGGGGATCTACGAGCAGTACTTC	CASSQDSVGQGIYEQYF
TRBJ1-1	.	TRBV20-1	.	TGCTGTGCTAGCAGCAACTCTGAGAACACTGAAGCTTTCTTT	CCASSNSENTEAFF
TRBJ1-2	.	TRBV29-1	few	TGCAGCGTTGACGACACGCTCTATGGCTACACCTTC	CSVDDTLYGYTF
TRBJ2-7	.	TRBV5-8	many	TGTGCCAGCAGCCTAGGGCGACGCCAAACCTACGAGCAGTACTTC	CASSLGRRQTYEQYF
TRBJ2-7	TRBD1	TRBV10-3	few	TGTGCCATCCGGGACAGGGCCCTCGAGCAGTACTTC	CAIRDRALEQYF
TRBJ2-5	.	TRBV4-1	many	TGCGCCAGCAGCCATCTCCGGGACACGCGAGCGGAGACCCAGTACTTC	CASSHLRDTRAETQYF
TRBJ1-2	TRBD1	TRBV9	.	TGTGCCAGCAGCGATGTGCAGGGGGGAATTCGTGGCTACACCTTC	CASSDVQGGIRGYTF
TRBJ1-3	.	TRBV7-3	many	TGTGCCAGCAGCTTGGGCCCCTCTGGAAACACCATATATTTT	CASSLGPSGNTIYF
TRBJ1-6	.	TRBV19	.	TGTGCCAGTAGTAAGGGGCGCGGGGGTCTCCACTTT	CASSKGRGGLHF
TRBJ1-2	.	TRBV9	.	TGTGCCAGCAGCGTAGATGCAGTCGGCGGCTACACCTTC	CASSVDAVGGYTF
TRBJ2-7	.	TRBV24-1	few	TGTGCCACCAGTGGGCTGGGCGAGCAGTACTTC	CATSGLGEQYF
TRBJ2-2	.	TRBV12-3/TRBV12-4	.	TGTGCCAGCAGTTTGTTCCCCCAAAACGGGGAGCTGTTTTTT	CASSLFPQNGELFF
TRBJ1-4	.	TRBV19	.	TGTGCCAGTAGTATGAGCGGGCAGGGGACGGAAAAACTGTTTTTT	CASSMSGQGTEKLFF
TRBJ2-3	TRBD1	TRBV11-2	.	TGTGCCAGCAGCCCGAGGGACAGGGGGTTGAGATACGCGATTTATTTT	CASSPRDRGLRYAIYF
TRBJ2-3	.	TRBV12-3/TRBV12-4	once	TGTGCCAGCAGTTTAGAGGAAATTCAGTATTTT	CASSLEEIQYF
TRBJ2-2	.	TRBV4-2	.	TGTGCCAGCAGCCAAGGTAACGGGGAGCTGTTTTTT	CASSQGNGELFF
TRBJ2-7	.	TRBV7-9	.	TGTGCCAGCAGCCCCATACCCTCTTACGAGCAGTACTTC	CASSPIPSYEQYF
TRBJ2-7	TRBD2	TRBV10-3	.	TGTGCCATCGGTCGAGCGGGGGGGACCTACGAGCAGTACTTC	CAIGRAGGTYEQYF
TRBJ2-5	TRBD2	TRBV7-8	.	TGTGCCAGCAGCCTCCACTTTAGCGGGAGGAGTCAAGAGACCCAGTACTTC	CASSLHFSGRSQETQYF
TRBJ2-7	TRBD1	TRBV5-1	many	TGCGCCAGCAGCGCCACCGGGACAGGGGCCGAGCAGTACTTC	CASSATGTGAEQYF
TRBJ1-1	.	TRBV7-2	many	TGTGCCAGCAGCTTACAGGCCGTGAACACTGAAGCTTTCTTT	CASSLQAVNTEAFF
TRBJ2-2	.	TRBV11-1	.	TGTGCCAGCAGCCGCGGGTTTGGGACTGGTGACACCGGGGAGCTGTTTTTT	CASSRGFGTGDTGELFF
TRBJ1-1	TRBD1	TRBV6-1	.	TGTGCCAGCAGTGCCCAGGGGGTTAACACTGAAGCTTTCTTT	CASSAQGVNTEAFF
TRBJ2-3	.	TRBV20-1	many	TGCAGTGGTATCCCGGGGACTTCTCCCACAGATACGCAGTATTTT	CSGIPGTSPTDTQYF
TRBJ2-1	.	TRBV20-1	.	TGCAGTGGCAAAGACAGATACAATGAGCAGTTCTTC	CSGKDRYNEQFF
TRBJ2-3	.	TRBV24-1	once	TGTGCCACCAGTGATTTCGCCAGAGGCACAGATACGCAGTATTTT	CATSDFARGTDTQYF
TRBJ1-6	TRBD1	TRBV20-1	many	TGCAGTGCTACCCCCGGGACAGAGGGGTATTCACCCCTCCACTTT	CSATPGTEGYSPLHF
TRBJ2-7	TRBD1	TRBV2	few	TGTGCCAGCAGTGAAACTGGACAGGGGGCGTACGAGCAGTACTTC	CASSETGQGAYEQYF
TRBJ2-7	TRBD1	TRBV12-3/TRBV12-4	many	TGTGCCAGCAGTCCCCGGACAGGGGGCATGGCTAATCAGGCCTACGAGCAGTACTTC	CASSPRTGGMANQAYEQYF
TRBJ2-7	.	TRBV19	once	TGTGCCAGTAGTATGGGACGGACGTCCTACGAGCAGTACTTC	CASSMGRTSYEQYF
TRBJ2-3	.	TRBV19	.	TGTGCCAGTAGTATCCCGAGGGGACCCGGCACAGATACGCAGTATTTT	CASSIPRGPGTDTQYF
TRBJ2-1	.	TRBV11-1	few	TGTGCCAGAAGACAGGTGGGGAATGCTTGGGCTTACAATGAGCAGTTCTTC	CARRQVGNAWAYNEQFF